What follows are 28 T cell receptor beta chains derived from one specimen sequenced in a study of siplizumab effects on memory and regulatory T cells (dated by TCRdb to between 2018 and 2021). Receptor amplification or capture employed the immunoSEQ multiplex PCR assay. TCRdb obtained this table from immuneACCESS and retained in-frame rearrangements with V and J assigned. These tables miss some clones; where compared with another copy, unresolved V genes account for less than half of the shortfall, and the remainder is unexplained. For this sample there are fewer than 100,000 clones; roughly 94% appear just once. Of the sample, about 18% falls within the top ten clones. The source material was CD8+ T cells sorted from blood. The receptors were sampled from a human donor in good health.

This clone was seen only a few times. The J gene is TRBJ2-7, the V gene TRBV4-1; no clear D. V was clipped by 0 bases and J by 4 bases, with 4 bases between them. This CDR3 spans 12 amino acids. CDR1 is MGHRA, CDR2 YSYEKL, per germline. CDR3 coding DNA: TGCGCCAGCAGCCAAGATGGGTACGAGCAGTACTTC. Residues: CASSQDGYEQYF.

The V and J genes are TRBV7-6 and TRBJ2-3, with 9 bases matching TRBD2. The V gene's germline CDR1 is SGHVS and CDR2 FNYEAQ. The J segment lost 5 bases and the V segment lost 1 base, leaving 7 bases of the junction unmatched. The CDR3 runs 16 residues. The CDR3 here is CASSLVTAGGGDTQYF. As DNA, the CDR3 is TGTGCCAGCAGCTTAGTAACAGCGGGAGGAGGAGATACGCAGTATTTT.

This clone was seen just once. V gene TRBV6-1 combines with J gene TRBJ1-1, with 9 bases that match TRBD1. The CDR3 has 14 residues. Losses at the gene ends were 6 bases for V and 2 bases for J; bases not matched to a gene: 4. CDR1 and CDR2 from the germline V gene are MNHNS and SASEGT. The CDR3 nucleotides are TGTGCCAGCAGGGGACAGGGTAGAAACACTGAAGCTTTCTTT. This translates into CASRGQGRNTEAFF.

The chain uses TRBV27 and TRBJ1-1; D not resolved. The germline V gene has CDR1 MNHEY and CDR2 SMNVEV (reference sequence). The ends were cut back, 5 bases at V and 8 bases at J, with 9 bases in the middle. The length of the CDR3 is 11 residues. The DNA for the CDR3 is TGTGCCAGCAGTACCGGGGAAGAAGCTTTCTTT. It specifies CASSTGEEAFF.

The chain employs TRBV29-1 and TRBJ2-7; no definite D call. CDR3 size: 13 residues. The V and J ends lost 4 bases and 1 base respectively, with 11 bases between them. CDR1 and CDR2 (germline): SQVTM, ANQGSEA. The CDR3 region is CSVVPGQSYEQYF. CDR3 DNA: TGCAGCGTTGTTCCAGGCCAATCCTACGAGCAGTACTTC.

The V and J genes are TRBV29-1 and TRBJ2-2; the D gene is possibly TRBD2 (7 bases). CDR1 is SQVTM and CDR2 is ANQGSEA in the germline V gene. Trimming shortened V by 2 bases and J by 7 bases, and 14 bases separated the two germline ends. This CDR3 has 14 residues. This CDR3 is CSVEFAGANGELFF. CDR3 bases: TGCAGCGTTGAATTTGCGGGGGCCAACGGGGAGCTGTTTTTT.

The CDR3 here is CASGPGTGRIRTEAFF. The CDR3 region has the DNA TGTGCTAGTGGACCCGGGACAGGGAGGATTAGAACTGAAGCTTTCTTT. The chain carries TRBV12-5 and TRBJ1-1; 9 nucleotides match TRBD1. From germline, CDR1 is LGHNT and CDR2 FRNRAP. With V trimmed by 6 bases and J by 5 bases, 13 bases remained unmatched. CDR3 length: 16 residues.

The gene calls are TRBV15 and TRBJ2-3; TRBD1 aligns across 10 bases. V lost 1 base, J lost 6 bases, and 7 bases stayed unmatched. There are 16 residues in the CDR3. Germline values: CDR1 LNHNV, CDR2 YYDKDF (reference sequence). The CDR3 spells CATSRARDRGSDTQYF. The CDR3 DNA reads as TGTGCCACCAGCAGAGCCCGGGACAGGGGTTCGGATACGCAGTATTTT.

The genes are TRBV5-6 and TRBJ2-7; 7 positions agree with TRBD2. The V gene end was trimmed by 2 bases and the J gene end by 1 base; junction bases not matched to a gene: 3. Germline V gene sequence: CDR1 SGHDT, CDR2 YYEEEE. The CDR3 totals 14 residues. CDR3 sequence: CASSFAGESYEQYF. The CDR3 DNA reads TGTGCCAGCAGCTTTGCGGGAGAATCCTACGAGCAGTACTTC.

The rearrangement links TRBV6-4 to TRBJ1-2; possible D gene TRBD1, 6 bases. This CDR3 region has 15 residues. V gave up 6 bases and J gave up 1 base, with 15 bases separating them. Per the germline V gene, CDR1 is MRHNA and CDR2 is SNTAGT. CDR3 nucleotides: TGTGCCAGCAGGGAACAGGGTTGGAGTAACTATGGCTACACCTTC. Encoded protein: CASREQGWSNYGYTF.

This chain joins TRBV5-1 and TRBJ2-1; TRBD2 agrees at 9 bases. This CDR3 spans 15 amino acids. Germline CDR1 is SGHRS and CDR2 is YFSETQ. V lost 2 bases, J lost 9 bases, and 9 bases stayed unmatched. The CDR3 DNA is TGCGCCAGCAGCTTAAGACTAGCGGAAAAGGGTGAGCAGTTCTTC. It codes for CASSLRLAEKGEQFF.

The CDR3 region is CASRSGLAGYNEQFF. In DNA, the CDR3 is TGTGCCAGCAGGTCGGGACTAGCGGGATACAATGAGCAGTTCTTC. The chain combines TRBV28 with TRBJ2-1; 13 bases agree with TRBD2. CDR1 is MDHEN, CDR2 SYDVKM, per germline. The length of the CDR3 is 15 residues. Trimming cost V 6 bases and J 4 bases; bases outside gene matches: 3.

CDR3 in amino acids: CASSQTARGGPQPQHF. The DNA for the CDR3 is TGTGCCAGCAGCCAAACGGCCCGGGGAGGACCTCAGCCCCAGCATTTT. V gene TRBV16 combines with J gene TRBJ1-5; D not resolved. CDR3 length equals 16 residues. The germline V gene encodes CDR1 KGHSY and CDR2 FQNENV. The ends were cut back, 2 bases at V and 6 bases at J, with 17 bases in the middle.

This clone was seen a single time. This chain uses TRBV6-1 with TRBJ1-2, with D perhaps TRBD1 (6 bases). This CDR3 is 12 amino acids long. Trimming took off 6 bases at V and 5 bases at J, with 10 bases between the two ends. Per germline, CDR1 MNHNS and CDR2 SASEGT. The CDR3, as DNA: TGTGCCAGCAGGGACAGTCGGTATGGCTACACCTTC. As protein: CASRDSRYGYTF.

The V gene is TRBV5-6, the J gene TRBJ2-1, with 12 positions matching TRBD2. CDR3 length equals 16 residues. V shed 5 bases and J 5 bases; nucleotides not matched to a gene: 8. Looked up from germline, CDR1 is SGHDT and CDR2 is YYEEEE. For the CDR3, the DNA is TGTGCCAGCAGTTACACCTGGACTAGCGGGAACAATGAGCAGTTCTTC. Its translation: CASSYTWTSGNNEQFF. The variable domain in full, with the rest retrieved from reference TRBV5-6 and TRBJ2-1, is DAGVTQSPTHLIKTRGQQVTLRCSPKSGHDTVSWYQQALGQGPQFIFQYYEEEERQRGNFPDRFSGHQFPNYSSELNVNALLLGDSALYLCASSYTWTSGNNEQFFGPGTRLTVL.

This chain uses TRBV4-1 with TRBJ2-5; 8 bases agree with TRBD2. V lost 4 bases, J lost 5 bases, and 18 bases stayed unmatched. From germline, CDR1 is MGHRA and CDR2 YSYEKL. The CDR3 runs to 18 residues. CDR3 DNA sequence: TGCGCCAGCAGCCTGGTCTACCCCTTCTCGGGGGGGCGGGAGACCCAGTACTTC. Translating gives CASSLVYPFSGGRETQYF.

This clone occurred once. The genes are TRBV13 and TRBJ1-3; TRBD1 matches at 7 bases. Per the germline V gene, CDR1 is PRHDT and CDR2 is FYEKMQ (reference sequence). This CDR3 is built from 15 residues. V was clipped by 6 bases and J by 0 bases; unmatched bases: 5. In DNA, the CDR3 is TGTGCCAGCAGGCGGGGACAGCGCTCTGGAAACACCATATATTTT. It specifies CASRRGQRSGNTIYF.

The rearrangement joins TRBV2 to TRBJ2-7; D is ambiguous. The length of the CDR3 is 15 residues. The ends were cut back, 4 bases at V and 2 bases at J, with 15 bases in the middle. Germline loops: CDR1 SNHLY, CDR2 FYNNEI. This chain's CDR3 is CASSGAVRVTYEQYF. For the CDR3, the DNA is TGTGCCAGCAGTGGGGCGGTACGAGTCACCTACGAGCAGTACTTC. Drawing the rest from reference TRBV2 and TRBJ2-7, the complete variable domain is EPEVTQTPSHQVTQMGQEVILRCVPISNHLYFYWYRQILGQKVEFLVSFYNNEISEKSEIFDDQFSVERPDGSNFTLKIRSTKLEDSAMYFCASSGAVRVTYEQYFGPGTRLTVT.

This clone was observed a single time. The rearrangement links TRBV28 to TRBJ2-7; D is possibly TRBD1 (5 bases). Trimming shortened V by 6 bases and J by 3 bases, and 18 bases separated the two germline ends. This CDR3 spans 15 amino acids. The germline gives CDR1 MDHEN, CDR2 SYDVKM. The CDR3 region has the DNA TGTGCCAGCAGCCATCCTGGGGAAGGGGACTACGAGCAGTACTTC. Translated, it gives CASSHPGEGDYEQYF.

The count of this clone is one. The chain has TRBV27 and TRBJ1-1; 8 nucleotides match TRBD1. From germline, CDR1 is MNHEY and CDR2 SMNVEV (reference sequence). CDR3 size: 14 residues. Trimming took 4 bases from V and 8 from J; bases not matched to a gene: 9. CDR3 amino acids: CASSSGGATREAFF. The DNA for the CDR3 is TGTGCCAGCAGTTCAGGGGGCGCAACGAGGGAAGCTTTCTTT.

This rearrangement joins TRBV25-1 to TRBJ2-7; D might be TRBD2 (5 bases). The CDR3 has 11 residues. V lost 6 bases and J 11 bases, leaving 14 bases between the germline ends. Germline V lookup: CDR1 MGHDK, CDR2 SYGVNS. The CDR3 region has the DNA TGTGCCAGCAGCTTAGGCCCGGGGAAGTACTTC. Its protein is CASSLGPGKYF.

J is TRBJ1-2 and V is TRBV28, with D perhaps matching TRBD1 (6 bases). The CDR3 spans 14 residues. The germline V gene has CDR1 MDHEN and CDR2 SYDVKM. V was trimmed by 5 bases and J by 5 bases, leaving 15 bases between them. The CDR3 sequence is CASSHRQALYGYTF. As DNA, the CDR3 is TGTGCCAGCAGTCACAGACAGGCCTTGTATGGCTACACCTTC.

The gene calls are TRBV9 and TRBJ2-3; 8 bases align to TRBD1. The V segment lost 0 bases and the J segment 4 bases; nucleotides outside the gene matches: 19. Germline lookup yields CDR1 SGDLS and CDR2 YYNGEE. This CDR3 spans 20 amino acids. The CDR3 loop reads CASSVAPQSGQGLLADTQYF. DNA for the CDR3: TGTGCCAGCAGCGTAGCCCCCCAATCAGGACAGGGTTTATTAGCAGATACGCAGTATTTT.

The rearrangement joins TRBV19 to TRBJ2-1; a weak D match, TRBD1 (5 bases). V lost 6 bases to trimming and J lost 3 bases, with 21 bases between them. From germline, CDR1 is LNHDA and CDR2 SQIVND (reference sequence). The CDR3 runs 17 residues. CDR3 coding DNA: TGTGCCAGTAGGATCAGGGCCGGCAGGTCCAACTACAATGAGCAGTTCTTC. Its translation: CASRIRAGRSNYNEQFF.

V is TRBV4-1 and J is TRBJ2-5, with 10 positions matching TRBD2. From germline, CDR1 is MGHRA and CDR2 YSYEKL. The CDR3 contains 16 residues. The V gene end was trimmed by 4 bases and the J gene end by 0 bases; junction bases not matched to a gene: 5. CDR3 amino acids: CASSPETSGYQETQYF. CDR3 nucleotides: TGCGCCAGCAGCCCCGAGACTAGCGGGTACCAAGAGACCCAGTACTTC.

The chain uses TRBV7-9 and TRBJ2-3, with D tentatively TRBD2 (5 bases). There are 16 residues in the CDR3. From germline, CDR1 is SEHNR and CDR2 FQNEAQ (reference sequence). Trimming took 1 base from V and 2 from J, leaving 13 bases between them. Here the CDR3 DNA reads TGTGCCAGCAGCTTAGACGGAAGGGAGTCCACAGATACGCAGTATTTT. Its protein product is CASSLDGRESTDTQYF.

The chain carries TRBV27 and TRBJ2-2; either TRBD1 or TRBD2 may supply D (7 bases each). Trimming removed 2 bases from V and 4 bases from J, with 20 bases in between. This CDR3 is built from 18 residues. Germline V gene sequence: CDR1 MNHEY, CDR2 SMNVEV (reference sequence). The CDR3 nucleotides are TGTGCCAGCAGTTTAGCCGGATACAGGGGAGGGGGCACCGGGGAGCTGTTTTTT. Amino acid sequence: CASSLAGYRGGGTGELFF.

The CDR3 sequence: CASSLGGNNFEYF. In DNA form, the CDR3 reads TGTGCCAGCAGCTTGGGGGGAAACAACTTCGAGTACTTC. The J gene is TRBJ2-5, the V gene TRBV7-8; D possibly corresponds to TRBD2 (6 bases). The ends were cut back, 3 bases at V and 12 bases at J, with 17 bases in the middle. Per the germline V gene, CDR1 is SGHVS and CDR2 is FQNEAQ. This CDR3 is built from 13 residues.